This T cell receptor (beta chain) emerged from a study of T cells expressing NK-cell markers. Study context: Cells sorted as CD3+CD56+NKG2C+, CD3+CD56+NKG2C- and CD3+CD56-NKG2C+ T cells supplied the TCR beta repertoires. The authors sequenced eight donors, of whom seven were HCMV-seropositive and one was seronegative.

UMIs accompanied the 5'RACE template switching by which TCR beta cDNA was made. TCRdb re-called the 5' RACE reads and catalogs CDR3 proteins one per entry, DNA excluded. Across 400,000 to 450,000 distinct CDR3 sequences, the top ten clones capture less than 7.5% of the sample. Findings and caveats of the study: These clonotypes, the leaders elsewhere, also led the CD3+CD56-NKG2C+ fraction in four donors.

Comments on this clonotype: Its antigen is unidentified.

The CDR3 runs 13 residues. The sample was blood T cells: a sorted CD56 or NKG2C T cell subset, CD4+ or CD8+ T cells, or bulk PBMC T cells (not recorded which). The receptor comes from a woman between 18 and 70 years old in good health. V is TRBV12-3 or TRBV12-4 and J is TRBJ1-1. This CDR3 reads CASSLMGSTEAFF.